This TCR beta chain was sequenced for a study of blood T cells in healthy people across ages. The CDR3 length is 12 residues. The germline V gene encodes CDR1 SGHRS and CDR2 YFSETQ. The V and J ends lost 4 bases and 8 bases respectively, with 10 bases between them. Through a sample-barcoded 5' primer and a J-beta primer mix, a second PCR was run for about 6 to 11 cycles. TCRdb reprocessed the 5' RACE reads via MiXCR and lists one record per CDR3 protein. The sample includes 1.8 million or so distinct CDR3 sequences, roughly two fifths seen only once; the top ten take under 25%. The table lists this clonotype with a few counts.

The rearrangement links TRBV5-1 to TRBJ2-1; D is uncertain. This TCR was recovered from a human donor in good health. Source material: blood. The CDR3 here is CASSTSVYEQFF. The CDR3 DNA follows: TGCGCCAGCAGCACCTCTGTGTATGAGCAGTTCTTC.